The TCR beta chain under discussion was sequenced for a study of control samples from healthy donors and cancer patients. Germline V lookup: CDR1 SGHRS, CDR2 YFSETQ. This CDR3 spans 17 amino acids. V was shortened by 0 bases and J by 6 bases, with 21 bases between the two germline ends. The assay was immunoSEQ multiplex PCR, and TCRdb's table has in-frame clones only and misses some. In the table there are approximately 170,000 clones, about 90% of which are singletons. The sample taken for sequencing was blood. The V gene is TRBV5-1, the J gene TRBJ1-1, with TRBD1 as a possible D gene (5 bases). The TCR comes from a young woman in good health. This CDR3 is CASSLGLGGAGIPEAFF. Written as DNA, the CDR3 is TGCGCCAGCAGCTTGGGGCTGGGCGGGGCCGGAATACCTGAAGCTTTCTTT.